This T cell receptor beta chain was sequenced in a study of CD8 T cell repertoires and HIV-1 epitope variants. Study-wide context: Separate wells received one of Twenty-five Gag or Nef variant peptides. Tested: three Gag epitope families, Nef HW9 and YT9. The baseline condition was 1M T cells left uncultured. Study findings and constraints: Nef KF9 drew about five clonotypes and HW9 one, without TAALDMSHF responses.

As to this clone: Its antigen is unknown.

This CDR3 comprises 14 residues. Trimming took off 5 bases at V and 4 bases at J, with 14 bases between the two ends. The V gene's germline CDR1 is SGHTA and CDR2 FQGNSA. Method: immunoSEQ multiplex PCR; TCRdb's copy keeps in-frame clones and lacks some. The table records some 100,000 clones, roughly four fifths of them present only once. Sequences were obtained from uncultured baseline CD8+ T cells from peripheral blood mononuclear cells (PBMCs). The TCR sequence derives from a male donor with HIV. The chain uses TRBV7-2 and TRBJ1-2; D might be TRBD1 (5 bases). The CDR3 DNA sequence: TGTGCCAGCAGCCCACGTGCCGGGACCTATGGCTACACCTTC. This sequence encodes CASSPRAGTYGYTF.